Presented here are 23 T cell receptor beta chains from one specimen sequenced in a study of T cells in Graves' hyperthyroidism and ophthalmopathy. The CDR3 regions of TCR beta were amplified from RNA transcripts. The HTBI primer set was used in a first-round RT-PCR of the TCR CDR3. Each CDR3 protein is one row after TCRdb ran MiXCR on the multiplex PCR reads. This sample has around 420,000 distinct CDR3 sequences; approximately 13% occur once, and the top ten carry 4% to 6.5%. Source material: blood. The receptor source for this set is a woman in her late teens or twenties with Graves' hyperthyroidism.

This clonotype turned up a few times. This rearrangement joins TRBV4-3 to TRBJ2-3; 7 bases are a match to TRBD1. This CDR3 contains 15 residues. J lost 3 bases, V lost 4 bases, and 7 bases had no gene match. Germline V gene lookup returns CDR1 LGHNA and CDR2 YSLEER. CDR3 residues: CASSPEGAGTDTQYF. The CDR3 DNA follows: TGCGCCAGCAGCCCCGAGGGGGCGGGTACAGATACGCAGTATTTT.

For the CDR3, the DNA is TGTGCCAGCAGTTCGGGACAGGGAGTTTCACCCCTCCACTTT. It is translated as CASSSGQGVSPLHF. This sequence joins TRBV12-3 or TRBV12-4 and TRBJ1-6, with 9 bases lining up with TRBD1. The CDR3 consists of 14 residues. J was trimmed by 9 bases and V by 4 bases; bases with no gene match: 4.

The chain has TRBV10-1 and TRBJ2-7; 8 nucleotides line up with TRBD1. The CDR3 runs 15 residues. CDR1 WNHNN and CDR2 SYGVQD come from the germline V gene (reference sequence). The V segment lost 4 bases and the J segment 4 bases; nucleotides outside the gene matches: 9. The chain's CDR3 is CASSADRDVSYEQYF. As DNA, the CDR3 is TGCGCCAGCAGTGCGGACAGGGATGTGAGTTACGAGCAGTACTTC.

The chain has TRBV7-6 and TRBJ1-2; D unresolved. This CDR3 has 14 residues. Trimming removed 4 bases from V and 8 bases from J, with 17 bases in between. Per germline, CDR1 SGHVS and CDR2 FNYEAQ. The CDR3 DNA reads as TGTGCCAGCAGCTCCCTGGAATGGGAGGGAGGCTACACCTTC. The encoded protein is CASSSLEWEGGYTF.

This clonotype was detected ten times or more. The CDR3 spells CASSYDEQYF. The DNA for the CDR3 is TGTGCCAGCAGTTACGACGAGCAGTACTTC. This chain links TRBV6-2 or TRBV6-3 with TRBJ2-7, with unresolved D. This CDR3 has 10 residues. Germline lookup yields CDR1 MNHEY and CDR2 SVGEGT. Trimming removed 2 bases from V and 5 bases from J, with 1 base in between.

This clonotype was observed many times. This chain connects TRBV20-1 to TRBJ2-1, with D possibly TRBD1 on 5 matching bases. V shed 3 bases and J shed 1 base, with 10 bases lying between them. Germline-derived CDR1 and CDR2 are DFQATT and SNEGSKA (reference sequence). The CDR3 is 14 residues long. The CDR3 protein is CSASYQGSYNEQFF. The DNA of the CDR3 is TGCAGTGCTAGTTACCAGGGTTCCTACAATGAGCAGTTCTTC.

The chain employs TRBV24-1 and TRBJ2-5; 7 positions agree with TRBD1. This CDR3 is 16 amino acids long. With 4 bases clipped from V and 4 bases from J, the junction kept 11 bases outside the gene matches. Germline values: CDR1 KGHDR, CDR2 SFDVKD. In nucleotides, the CDR3 is TGTGCCACCAGTGACCCTCGGGTAGGGGGCGGAGAGACCCAGTACTTC. Protein: CATSDPRVGGGETQYF.

The sample holds many counts of this clonotype. V and J are TRBV28 and TRBJ1-5, with 7 bases fitting TRBD1. The germline gives CDR1 MDHEN, CDR2 SYDVKM. V lost 6 bases to trimming and J lost 5 bases; unmatched junction nucleotides: 7. The CDR3 extends over 14 amino acids. In DNA, the CDR3 is TGTGCCAGCAGCGTCCCAGGGGGTTATCAGCCCCAGCATTTT. This translates into CASSVPGGYQPQHF.

In its sample, this clonotype was seen a few times. The V call is TRBV12-3 or TRBV12-4, the J call TRBJ1-1, with TRBD1 as a possible D gene (5 bases). V lost 5 bases to trimming and J lost 6 bases, with 16 bases between them. The CDR3 runs 14 residues. CDR3 in amino acids: CASSKGEVFAEAFF. CDR3 nucleotide sequence: TGTGCCAGCAGTAAAGGGGAGGTATTCGCTGAAGCTTTCTTT.

This clonotype was counted ten times or more. V and J are TRBV11-2 and TRBJ2-1, with D perhaps TRBD1 (6 bases). Between the trimmed V and J ends, which lost 1 base and 9 bases, there was a span of 13 bases. The CDR3 totals 14 residues. Germline V gene sequence: CDR1 SGHAT, CDR2 FQNNGV. The CDR3 bases are TGTGCCAGCAGCTTAGGAACAGGGAATAGTGAGCAGTTCTTC. Its translation is CASSLGTGNSEQFF.

The rearrangement links TRBV7-9 to TRBJ2-5, with D perhaps TRBD1 or TRBD2 (6 bases each). The CDR3 runs 16 residues. CDR1 SEHNR and CDR2 FQNEAQ come from the germline V gene (reference sequence). Trimming removed 5 bases at V and 0 bases at J, with 16 bases between. This CDR3 reads CASSHLGQRDQETQYF. CDR3 bases: TGTGCCAGCAGCCACTTAGGACAGCGGGACCAAGAGACCCAGTACTTC.

In its sample, this clonotype was seen many times. V is TRBV28 and J is TRBJ2-5; D gene uncertain. Germline-derived CDR1 and CDR2 are MDHEN and SYDVKM. The V and J ends lost 3 bases and 0 bases respectively, with 8 bases between them. The CDR3 covers 14 residues. The CDR3, as DNA: TGTGCCAGCAGTTTTCCCCGGGACCAAGAGACCCAGTACTTC. Protein: CASSFPRDQETQYF.

This sequence joins TRBV3-1 and TRBJ1-3; D call uncertain. This CDR3 contains 16 residues. Germline lookup yields CDR1 LGHDT and CDR2 YNNKEL (reference sequence). V shed 5 bases and J shed 8 bases, with 22 bases lying between them. In DNA form, the CDR3 reads TGTGCCAGCAGCGCACGTTCGGGAGTTTTTACAGACACCATATATTTT. Amino acids: CASSARSGVFTDTIYF.

The chain joins TRBV5-1 to TRBJ2-1, with D possibly being TRBD2 (6 bases). This CDR3 comprises 15 residues. The V gene's germline CDR1 is SGHRS and CDR2 YFSETQ. Trimming took 4 bases from V and 8 from J, leaving 19 bases between them. CDR3 sequence (DNA): TGCGCCAGCAGCCAAGGACCGCGGGGAGTCGATGAGCAGTTCTTC. Protein: CASSQGPRGVDEQFF.

Many counts were recorded for this clonotype. The rearrangement links TRBV3-1 to TRBJ1-6; D is ambiguous. V gave up 0 bases and J gave up 0 bases, with 12 bases separating them. CDR1 and CDR2 (germline): LGHDT, YNNKEL (reference sequence). CDR3 size: 18 residues. CDR3 sequence (DNA): TGTGCCAGCAGCCAAGATCTGGACCCGAGCTCCTATAATTCACCCCTCCACTTT. Translation: CASSQDLDPSSYNSPLHF.

This clonotype has just a few counts. The rearrangement joins TRBV7-9 to TRBJ2-5; D is perhaps TRBD1 (6 bases). Looked up from germline, CDR1 is SEHNR and CDR2 is FQNEAQ (reference sequence). The V end lost 2 bases, the J end lost 4 bases, and 11 bases lay between the germline ends. This CDR3 is 14 amino acids long. CDR3 residues: CASSLNLGGETQYF. DNA for the CDR3: TGTGCCAGCAGCTTAAACTTAGGGGGAGAGACCCAGTACTTC.

At least ten counts were recorded for this clonotype. V and J are TRBV7-2 and TRBJ2-3, with 13 bases matching TRBD2. Per the germline V gene, CDR1 is SGHTA and CDR2 is FQGNSA. The CDR3 has 16 amino acids. V lost 5 bases to trimming and J lost 5 bases; unmatched junction nucleotides: 7. DNA of the CDR3: TGTGCCAGCAGCACAACTAGCGGGAGGGTAGAAGATACGCAGTATTTT. Its translation is CASSTTSGRVEDTQYF. The full variable domain, with the rest looked up from reference TRBV7-2 and TRBJ2-3, is GAGVSQSPSNKVTEKGKDVELRCDPISGHTALYWYRQSLGQGLEFLIYFQGNSAPDKSGLPSDRFSAERTGGSVSTLTIQRTQQEDSAVYLCASSTTSGRVEDTQYFGPGTRLTVL.

This clonotype was detected only a few times. The chain employs TRBV27 and TRBJ2-7; 7 bases are shared with TRBD1. Germline V lookup: CDR1 MNHEY, CDR2 SMNVEV (reference sequence). V shed 3 bases, J shed 5 bases, and the junction held 7 bases outside the gene matches. CDR3 length equals 14 residues. The CDR3: CASSFSDRADEQYF. The CDR3 bases are TGTGCCAGCAGTTTCTCAGACAGGGCCGACGAGCAGTACTTC.

This clonotype was counted ten times or more. The chain links TRBV28 to TRBJ1-1, with TRBD1 matching over 7 bases. The CDR3 has 14 amino acids. Per germline, CDR1 MDHEN and CDR2 SYDVKM. V lost 4 bases and J lost 3; bases outside the gene matches: 5. The CDR3 region has the DNA TGTGCCAGCAGTTACGGGGGGACAGACACTGAAGCTTTCTTT. Translation gives CASSYGGTDTEAFF. The full variable domain, rest sourced from reference TRBV28 and TRBJ1-1, is DVKVTQSSRYLVKRTGEKVFLECVQDMDHENMFWYRQDPGLGLRLIYFSYDVKMKEKGDIPEGYSVSREKKERFSLILESASTNQTSMYLCASSYGGTDTEAFFGQGTRLTVV.

This clonotype showed up many times. CDR3 in DNA: TGTGCCTGGGGAGACAGGGGGGACATTCAGTACTTC. Its protein product is CAWGDRGDIQYF. The chain links TRBV30 to TRBJ2-4; TRBD1 matches at 9 bases. The CDR3 extends over 12 amino acids. Trimming cost V 5 bases and J 8 bases; bases outside gene matches: 4. Looked up from germline, CDR1 is GTSNPN and CDR2 is SVGIG (reference sequence).

This clonotype was observed a few times. V is TRBV4-2 and J is TRBJ2-7; 9 nucleotides line up with TRBD2. The CDR3 loop spans 16 amino acids. CDR1 is LGHNA, CDR2 YNFKEQ, per germline. With 1 base clipped from V and 0 bases from J, the junction kept 4 bases outside the gene matches. CDR3 nucleotides: TGTGCCAGCAGCCAAGGAGATAGCGGGAGCTCCTACGAGCAGTACTTC. This encodes CASSQGDSGSSYEQYF.

This clonotype turned up a few times. J is TRBJ2-7 and V is TRBV20-1; 7 positions match TRBD2. The CDR3 is 14 residues long. The germline V gene has CDR1 DFQATT and CDR2 SNEGSKA (reference sequence). V dropped 1 base and J dropped 6; count of bases not matched to a gene: 9. CDR3 region: CSARGLGGVGEQYF. CDR3 in DNA: TGCAGTGCTAGAGGTCTGGGAGGGGTGGGCGAGCAGTACTTC.

In its sample, this clonotype was seen many times. This chain links TRBV5-1 with TRBJ1-1; D gene uncertain. The germline V and J ends were trimmed by 0 bases and 1 base, with 7 bases remaining between them. Germline V CDR1 and CDR2: SGHRS, YFSETQ. The length of the CDR3 is 14 residues. In DNA form, the CDR3 reads TGCGCCAGCAGCTTGGAGGCCCAGAACACTGAAGCTTTCTTT. Amino acid sequence: CASSLEAQNTEAFF.